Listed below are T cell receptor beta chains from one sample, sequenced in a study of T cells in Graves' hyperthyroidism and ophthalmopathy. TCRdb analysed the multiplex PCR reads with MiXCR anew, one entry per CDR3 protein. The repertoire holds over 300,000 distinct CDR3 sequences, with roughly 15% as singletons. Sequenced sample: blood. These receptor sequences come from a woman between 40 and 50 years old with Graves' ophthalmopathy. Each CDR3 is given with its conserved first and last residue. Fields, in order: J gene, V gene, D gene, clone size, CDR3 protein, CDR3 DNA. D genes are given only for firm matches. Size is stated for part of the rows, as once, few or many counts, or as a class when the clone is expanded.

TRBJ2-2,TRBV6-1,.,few,CASRLITGELFF,TGTGCCAGCAGGCTGATCACCGGGGAGCTGTTTTTT
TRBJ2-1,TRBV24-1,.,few,CATSDRAGPYYNEQFF,TGTGCCACCAGTGACAGAGCAGGGCCATACTACAATGAGCAGTTCTTC
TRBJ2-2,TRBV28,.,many,CASSFFRTGDWNTGELFF,TGTGCCAGCAGTTTTTTTAGGACGGGGGACTGGAACACCGGGGAGCTGTTTTTT
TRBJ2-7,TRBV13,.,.,CASSQAVGYEQYF,TGTGCCAGCAGCCAAGCGGTGGGTTACGAGCAGTACTTC
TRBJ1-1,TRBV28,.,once,CATGRRGTLQNTEAFF,TGTGCCACCGGGAGGCGGGGCACGTTACAGAACACTGAAGCTTTCTTT
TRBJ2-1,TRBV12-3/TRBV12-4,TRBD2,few,CASSELAVVAGDYNEQFF,TGTGCCAGCAGCGAACTGGCAGTGGTAGCGGGGGATTACAATGAGCAGTTCTTC
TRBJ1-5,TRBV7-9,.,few,CASSLSRGPQHF,TGTGCCAGCAGCTTATCAAGGGGGCCCCAGCATTTT
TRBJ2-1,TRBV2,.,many,CASSRRSIDNEQFF,TGTGCCAGCAGCCGACGTTCCATTGACAATGAGCAGTTCTTC
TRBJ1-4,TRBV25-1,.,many,CASSEVGTNEKLFF,TGTGCCAGCAGTGAAGTGGGTACTAATGAAAAACTGTTTTTT
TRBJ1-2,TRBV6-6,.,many,CASSYEGGANYGYTF,TGTGCCAGCAGTTACGAGGGCGGGGCTAACTATGGCTACACCTTC
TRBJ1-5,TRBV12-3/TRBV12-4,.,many,CASTKGNSNQPQHF,TGTGCCAGCACAAAGGGAAATAGCAATCAGCCCCAGCATTTT
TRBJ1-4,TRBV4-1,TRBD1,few,CASSRDSQRVEKLFF,TGCGCCAGCAGCCGGGACAGTCAACGAGTTGAAAAACTGTTTTTT
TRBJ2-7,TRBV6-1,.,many,CASSLSGTTLYEQYF,TGTGCCAGCAGCCTTAGCGGAACAACACTCTACGAGCAGTACTTC